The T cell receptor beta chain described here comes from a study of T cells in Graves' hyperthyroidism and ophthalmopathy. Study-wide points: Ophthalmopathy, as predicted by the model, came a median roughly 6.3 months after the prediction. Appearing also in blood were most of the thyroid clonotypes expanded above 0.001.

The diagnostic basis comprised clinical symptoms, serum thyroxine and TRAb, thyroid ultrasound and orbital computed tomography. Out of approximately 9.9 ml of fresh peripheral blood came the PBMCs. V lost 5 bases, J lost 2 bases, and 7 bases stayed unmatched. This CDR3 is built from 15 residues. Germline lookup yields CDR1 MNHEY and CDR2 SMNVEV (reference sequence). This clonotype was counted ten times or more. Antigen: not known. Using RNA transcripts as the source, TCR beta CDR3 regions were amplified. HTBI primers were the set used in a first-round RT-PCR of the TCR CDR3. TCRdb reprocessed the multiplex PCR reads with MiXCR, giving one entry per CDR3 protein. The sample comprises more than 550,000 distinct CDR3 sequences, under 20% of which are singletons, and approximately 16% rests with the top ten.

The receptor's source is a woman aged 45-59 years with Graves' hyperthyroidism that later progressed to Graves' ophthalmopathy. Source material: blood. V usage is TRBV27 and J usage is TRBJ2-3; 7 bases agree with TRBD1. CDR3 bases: TGTGCCAGCAGTCCAACGACAGGGAACACAGATACGCAGTATTTT. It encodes CASSPTTGNTDTQYF.